Listed here is a single T cell receptor (beta chain). The antigen is undetermined. The CDR3 runs 14 residues. Looked up from germline, CDR1 is MNHEY and CDR2 is SMNVEV (reference sequence). The V gene lost 6 bases and the J gene lost 2 bases, with 13 bases spanning the gap. This sample was taken from a study of cytotoxic CD8 clonotypes in ibrutinib-treated CLL. Turning to the study itself: In all, approximately ten patients were relapsed/refractory, fewer than 16 were treatment-naive and about 18 were IGHV unmutated. The study's findings and limits: Ibrutinib response saw clonality rise, and progression saw it return toward baseline.

Sequenced by immunoSEQ multiplex PCR; TCRdb stores in-frame clones only, minus some. The sample has more than 110,000 clones; around 76% are singletons. The sequence derives from a human donor with chronic lymphocytic leukemia. This material consisted of PBMCs, taken after 24 months of ibrutinib treatment. The chain joins TRBV27 to TRBJ2-5; D gene unclear. CDR3 in amino acids: CASSNHRAQETQYF. In nucleotides, the CDR3 is TGTGCCAGCAGCAACCACCGGGCGCAAGAGACCCAGTACTTC.